The rows below give T cell receptor beta chains drawn from one sample of a study of blood T cell repertoires in COVID-19. Generated by immunoSEQ multiplex PCR, the TCRdb table keeps only in-frame clones and is missing some. The sample lists 150,000 to 200,000 clones, more than 80% seen once, with around 9.9% in the top ten. Sequencing was done on a sample of peripheral blood. The origin of the receptors is a human donor in a cohort sampled during active COVID-19. CDR3s include the opening cysteine and the closing phenylalanine or tryptophan. A D gene is named only where the DNA matches it firmly. The size entry is marked missing in some rows and otherwise reads once, few, many or a size class.

TGTGCCAGCAGTTTGGTCACCGGGGAGGTGCTCCAGTACTTC CASSLVTGEVLQYF TRBJ2-5 NA NA TRBV27
TGTGCCAGCAGCTTCACTAGCGGGACCGGGACATTTGAGCAGTTCTTC CASSFTSGTGTFEQFF TRBJ2-1 NA TRBD2 TRBV7-9
TGTGCCAGCAGCGCACAGGGCCGGGAGCTGTTTTTT CASSAQGRELFF TRBJ2-2 NA NA TRBV9
TGTGCCAGCAGTTACTCTACAGGGGGCGGTATATACGAGCAGTACTTC CASSYSTGGGIYEQYF TRBJ2-7 few TRBD1 TRBV6-5
TGTGCCAGCGAGCCAGCGGGAGGGAGAGGCGGGGAGCTGTTTTTT CASEPAGGRGGELFF TRBJ2-2 NA TRBD2 TRBV3-1/TRBV3-2
TGCAGTGCTAGTAGCACTAGCGGGACCACAGATACGCAGTATTTT CSASSTSGTTDTQYF TRBJ2-3 NA TRBD2 TRBV20-1
TGTGCCACCAGTGACGCGCATGATTACGAGCAGTACTTC CATSDAHDYEQYF TRBJ2-7 NA NA TRBV24-1
TGTGCCAGCAGCAAAGGACAGCTCCCCCTTTTGTACGAGCAGTACTTC CASSKGQLPLLYEQYF TRBJ2-7 NA NA TRBV21-1
TGTGCCAGCAGTGAACGTAGCGGGGGACGCACAGATACGCAGTATTTT CASSERSGGRTDTQYF TRBJ2-3 once TRBD2 TRBV25-1
TGTGCCAGCAGCGAACTAAGCGGGAGCTCCTACGAGCAGTACTTC CASSELSGSSYEQYF TRBJ2-7 few TRBD2 TRBV7-2
TGTGCCTCCCGAGAGAGGAGCGGCGGGGAGCTGTTTTTT CASRERSGGELFF TRBJ2-2 few NA TRBV6-5
TGTGCCAGCAGTTTCCCGACTAGCGGGAGTGGAGAGACCCAGTACTTC CASSFPTSGSGETQYF TRBJ2-5 NA TRBD2 TRBV6-5
TGTGCCAGCAGCGTCCCCGGACCCCGGGTAGCGGGGCCCACAGATACGCAGTATTTT CASSVPGPRVAGPTDTQYF TRBJ2-3 NA NA TRBV12-1
TGTGCCAGCAGCGTAACGGAGAGCTCCTACAATGAGCAGTTCTTC CASSVTESSYNEQFF TRBJ2-1 NA NA TRBV9
TGTGCCAGCAGCACACGACAGATAATTGAAGCTTTCTTT CASSTRQIIEAFF TRBJ1-1 NA NA TRBV7-2
TGTGCCAGTACCCCGACAGGCTGGGGGAACATTCAGTACTTC CASTPTGWGNIQYF TRBJ2-4 NA NA TRBV19
TGTGCCAGCTCACCTGGAGGTCTGGCCGGGAGGGATCAGCCCCAGCATTTT CASSPGGLAGRDQPQHF TRBJ1-5 NA NA TRBV18
TGTGCCAGTACCTCAGGACAGGGGTACACTGAAGCTTTCTTT CASTSGQGYTEAFF TRBJ1-1 NA TRBD1 TRBV19
TGTGCCAGCAAGGGACAGCCGAGGGACACTGAAGCTTTCTTT CASKGQPRDTEAFF TRBJ1-1 few TRBD1 TRBV13
TGTGCCACCAGTGATTTGAGCAGCGGAGAGACCCAGTACTTC CATSDLSSGETQYF TRBJ2-5 NA NA TRBV24-1
TGTGCCAGCAGCGTAGTAGCGGGAGGTTCCACAGATACGCAGTATTTT CASSVVAGGSTDTQYF TRBJ2-3 NA TRBD2 TRBV9
TGTGCCAGCAGCGCCCACAGGGTTCTTTACGAGCAGTACTTC CASSAHRVLYEQYF TRBJ2-7 NA NA TRBV21-1
TGTGCCAGCAGCCTACAGGGAAGCTCCTACGAGCAGTACTTC CASSLQGSSYEQYF TRBJ2-7 few NA TRBV6-6
TGTGCCATCAAAGGGCCAGGCCAGGGGGCTGGAGAGCAGTACTTC CAIKGPGQGAGEQYF TRBJ2-7 NA TRBD1 TRBV10-3
TGTGCCAGCAGCAGACCTGACAGTACCTACGAGCAGTACTTC CASSRPDSTYEQYF TRBJ2-7 NA NA TRBV5-5
TGTGCCGGGGCGTTGGGGCGGGGGGCCGGGGAGCTGTTTTTT CAGALGRGAGELFF TRBJ2-2 NA TRBD2 TRBV6-6
TGTGCCAGTATTATCGGGACAGGGATTTTCGGCCCTAACTATGGCTACACCTTC CASIIGTGIFGPNYGYTF TRBJ1-2 NA TRBD1 TRBV2
TGTGCCAGCAGCCTTGGCGGGACAGGGAGCGTGACAGATACGCAGTATTTT CASSLGGTGSVTDTQYF TRBJ2-3 NA TRBD1 TRBV9
TGTGCCTTCGGGAGGATCGGAAACACCATATATTTT CAFGRIGNTIYF TRBJ1-3 NA NA TRBV30
TGTGCCAGCCGTAGCGGCCCCTACGAGCAGTACTTC CASRSGPYEQYF TRBJ2-7 NA NA TRBV2